This TCR beta chain was captured in a study of blood T cells in healthy people across ages. With a J-beta primer mix and a sample-barcoded 5' primer, a second PCR ran about 7 to 11 cycles. Sequencing yielded, for each sample, at least 3 million paired-end reads carrying CDR3. TCRdb recomputed calls from the 5' RACE reads with MiXCR, one row per CDR3 protein. The table lists about 800,000 distinct CDR3 sequences, around 25% of them singletons. This clonotype has a single count. Germline CDR1 and CDR2: SGHTA and FQGNSA. Trimming removed 7 bases from V and 4 bases from J; junction bases left unmatched: 8. CDR3 length: 15 residues. This sample also belongs to another study, concerning T cells of mothers and their children.

V gene TRBV7-2 combines with J gene TRBJ2-1, with 9 bases matching TRBD1. Sequencing was performed on blood. This receptor was identified in a boy aged 5-17 years in good health. The DNA of the CDR3 is TGTGCCAGCAACTGGGACAGGGAGCCTTACAATGAGCAGTTCTTC. Its translation: CASNWDREPYNEQFF.